Given below is one TCR beta chain in context. The data originate from a study of blood T cell repertoires in COVID-19. Study-level background: There were acute and convalescent COVID-19 samples, and they came from the United States, Italy and Spain. Nucleic acid was either cDNA or gDNA, and it came from T cells, B-cell-depleted T cells, or PBMCs.

The authors' processing: The authors estimated nucleated cell counts from reference gene primer amplification. Produced via immunoSEQ multiplex PCR; TCRdb's table is partial and in-frame only. That table supplies the V and J calls and clone size; D and trimming were determined from the DNA. The sample shows 200,000 to 300,000 clones, 84% of them seen only once. Germline lookup yields CDR1 WSHSY and CDR2 SAAADI. The CDR3 contains 14 residues. V shed 0 bases and J shed 4 bases, with 9 bases lying between them. This TCR was recovered from a man aged 45 to 65 with acute or convalescent COVID-19. The chain joins TRBV10-2 to TRBJ1-2; tentatively, D is TRBD1 (6 bases). Specimen: peripheral blood. CDR3 nucleotides: TGCGCCAGCAGTGAGTCAGACAGGCTCTATGGCTACACCTTC. It yields the protein CASSESDRLYGYTF.